This record looks at one T cell receptor (beta chain) sequence and its context. This specimen comes from a study of control samples from healthy donors and cancer patients. Sequenced by immunoSEQ multiplex PCR; TCRdb stores in-frame clones only, minus some. There are tens of thousands of clones in the sample; less than 85% occur only once, and approximately 48% lies in the top ten. Germline loops: CDR1 MDHEN, CDR2 SYDVKM. The CDR3 has 15 residues. Trimming took off 1 base at V and 1 base at J, with 10 bases between the two ends. The source of this sequence is a man in his 60s in good health. This chain connects TRBV28 to TRBJ1-1; D is uncertain. Specimen: blood. CDR3 nucleotide sequence: TGTGCCAGCAGTTTATTCGACTTCTCGAACACTGAAGCTTTCTTT. Translation: CASSLFDFSNTEAFF.